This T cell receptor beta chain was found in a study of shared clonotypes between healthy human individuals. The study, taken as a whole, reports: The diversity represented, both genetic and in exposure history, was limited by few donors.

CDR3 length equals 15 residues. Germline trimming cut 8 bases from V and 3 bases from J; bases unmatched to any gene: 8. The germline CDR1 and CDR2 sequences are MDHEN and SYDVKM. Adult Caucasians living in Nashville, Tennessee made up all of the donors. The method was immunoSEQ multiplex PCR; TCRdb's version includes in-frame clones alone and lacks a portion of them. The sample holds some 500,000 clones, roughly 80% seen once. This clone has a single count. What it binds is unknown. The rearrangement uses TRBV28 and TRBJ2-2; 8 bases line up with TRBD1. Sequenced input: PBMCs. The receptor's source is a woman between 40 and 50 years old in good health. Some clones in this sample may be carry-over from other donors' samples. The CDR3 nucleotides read TGTGCCAGCGCCGCCTTGGACAGGGACACCGGGGAGCTGTTTTTT. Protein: CASAALDRDTGELFF.